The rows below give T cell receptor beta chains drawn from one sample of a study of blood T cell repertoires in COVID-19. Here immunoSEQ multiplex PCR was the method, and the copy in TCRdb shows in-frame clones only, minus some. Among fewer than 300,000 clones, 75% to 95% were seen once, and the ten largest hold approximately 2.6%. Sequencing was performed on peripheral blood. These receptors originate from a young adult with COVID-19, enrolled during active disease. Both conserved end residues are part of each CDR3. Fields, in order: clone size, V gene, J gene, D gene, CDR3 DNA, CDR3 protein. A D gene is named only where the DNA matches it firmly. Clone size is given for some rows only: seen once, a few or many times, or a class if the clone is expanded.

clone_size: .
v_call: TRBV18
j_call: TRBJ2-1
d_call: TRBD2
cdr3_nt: TGTGCCAGCTCACCACCGGGACTATTAAGCTCCTACAATGAGCAGTTCTTC
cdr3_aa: CASSPPGLLSSYNEQFF

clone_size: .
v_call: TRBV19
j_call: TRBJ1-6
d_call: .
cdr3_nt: TGTGCCAGTCGGGGGGCACAGGGTTATAATTCACCCCTCCACTTT
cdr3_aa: CASRGAQGYNSPLHF

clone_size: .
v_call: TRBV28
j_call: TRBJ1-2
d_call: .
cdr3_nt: TGTGCCAGCAGTTTGGGGGGCTATGGCTACACCTTC
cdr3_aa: CASSLGGYGYTF

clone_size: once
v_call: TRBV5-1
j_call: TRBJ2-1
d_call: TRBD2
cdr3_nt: TGCGCCAGCAGCTTGATAGCGGGAGTGGGTAGTGATGAGCAGTTCTTC
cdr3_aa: CASSLIAGVGSDEQFF

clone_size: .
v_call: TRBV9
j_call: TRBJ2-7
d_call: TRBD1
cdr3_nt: TGTGCCAGCAGCGTAGACGGCGGGACAGGTCTGCTGCAGTACTTC
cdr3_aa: CASSVDGGTGLLQYF

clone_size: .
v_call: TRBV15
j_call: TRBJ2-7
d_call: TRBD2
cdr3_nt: TGTGCCACGCGGACTAGCGGAAGCTACGAGCAGTACTTC
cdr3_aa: CATRTSGSYEQYF

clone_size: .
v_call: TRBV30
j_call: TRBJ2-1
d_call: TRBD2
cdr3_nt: TGTGCCTGGAGTGGCGCGGGACTAGCGGTCCCGGATGAGCAGTTCTTC
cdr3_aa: CAWSGAGLAVPDEQFF

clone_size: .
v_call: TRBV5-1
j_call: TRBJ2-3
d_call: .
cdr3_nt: TGCGCCAGCAGCTTGAGGACACCAACCACAGATACGCAGTATTTT
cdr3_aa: CASSLRTPTTDTQYF

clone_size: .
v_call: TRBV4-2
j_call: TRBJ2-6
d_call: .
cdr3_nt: TGTGCCAGCAGCCCAGCAGGTCAGACGGATCTCTCTGGGGCCAACGTCCTGACTTTC
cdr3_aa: CASSPAGQTDLSGANVLTF

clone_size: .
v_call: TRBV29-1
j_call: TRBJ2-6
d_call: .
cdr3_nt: TGCAGCGTAACAGGGGAGGCCGGGGCCAACGTCCTGACTTTC
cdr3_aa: CSVTGEAGANVLTF

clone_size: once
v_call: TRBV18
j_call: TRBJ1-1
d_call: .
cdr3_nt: TGTGCCAGCTCACCGTGGCCGAACACTGAAGCTTTCTTT
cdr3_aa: CASSPWPNTEAFF

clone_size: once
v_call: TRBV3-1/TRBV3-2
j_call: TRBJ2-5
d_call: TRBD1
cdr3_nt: TGTGCCAGCAGCCAAGAGAGACGCATTGATAGGGGGCTAAATCCGGAGACCCAGTACTTC
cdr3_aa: CASSQERRIDRGLNPETQYF

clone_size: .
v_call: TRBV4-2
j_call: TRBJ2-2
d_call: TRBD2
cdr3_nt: TGTGCCAGCAGCCAAGATCTAGCCAGCGGGATGCCGGGTGGGCTGTTTTTT
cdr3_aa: CASSQDLASGMPGGLFF

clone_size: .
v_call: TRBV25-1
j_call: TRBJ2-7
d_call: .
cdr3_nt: TGTGCCAGCAGTGCCGACAGCCCTGAGCAGTACTTC
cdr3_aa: CASSADSPEQYF

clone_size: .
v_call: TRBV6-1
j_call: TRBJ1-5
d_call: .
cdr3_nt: TGTGCCAGCAGTGAACGATTGGCAGTTTACAATCAGCCCCAGCATTTT
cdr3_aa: CASSERLAVYNQPQHF

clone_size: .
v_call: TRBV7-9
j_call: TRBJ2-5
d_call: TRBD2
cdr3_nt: TGTGCCAGCAGTTCATTCGGGGAGGGCCAAGAGACCCAGTACTTC
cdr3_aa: CASSSFGEGQETQYF

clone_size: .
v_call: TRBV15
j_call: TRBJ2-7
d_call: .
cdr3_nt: TGTGCCACCAGCAGACCTTTGGGGGCGGTATACGAGCAGTACTTC
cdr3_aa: CATSRPLGAVYEQYF

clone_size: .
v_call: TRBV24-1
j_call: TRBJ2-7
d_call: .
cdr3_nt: TGTGCCACCTCGTCTGAGGGGGCCTACGAGCAGTACTTC
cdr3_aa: CATSSEGAYEQYF

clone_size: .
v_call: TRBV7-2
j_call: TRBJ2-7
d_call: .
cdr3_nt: TGTGCCAGCAGCTTACCCCCAGGAAGCGAGCAGTACTTC
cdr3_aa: CASSLPPGSEQYF

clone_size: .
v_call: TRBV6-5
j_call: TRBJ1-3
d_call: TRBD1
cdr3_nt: TGTGCCAGCAGTTATGGGACAGGTTTAGGAAACACCATATATTTT
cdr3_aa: CASSYGTGLGNTIYF

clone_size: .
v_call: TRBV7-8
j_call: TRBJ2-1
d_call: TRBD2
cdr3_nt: TGTGCCAGCAGCTCACTAGCGGGAGGAACGAATGAGCAGTTCTTC
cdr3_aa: CASSSLAGGTNEQFF

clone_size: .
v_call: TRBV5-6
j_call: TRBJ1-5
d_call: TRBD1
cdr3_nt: TGTGCCAGCAGCTTGGGACAGGGCTATCAGCCCCAGCATTTT
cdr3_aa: CASSLGQGYQPQHF

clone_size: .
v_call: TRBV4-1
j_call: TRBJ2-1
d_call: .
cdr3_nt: TGCGCCAGCAGCTCTCAGTACAATGAGCAGTTCTTC
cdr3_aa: CASSSQYNEQFF

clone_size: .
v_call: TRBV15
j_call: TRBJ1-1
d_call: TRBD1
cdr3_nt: TGTGCCACCAGCAGAGGGACAGGGATAATTGAAGCTTTCTTT
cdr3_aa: CATSRGTGIIEAFF

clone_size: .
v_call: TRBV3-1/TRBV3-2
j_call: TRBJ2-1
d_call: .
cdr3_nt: TGTGCCAGCAGCCTGGACAGTGGGCTTTACAATGAGCAGTTCTTC
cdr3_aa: CASSLDSGLYNEQFF

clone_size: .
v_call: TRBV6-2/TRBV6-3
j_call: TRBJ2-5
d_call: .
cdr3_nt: TGTGCCAGCAGTTACTCCGGCGGAAGCTTGACCCAGTACTTC
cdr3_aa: CASSYSGGSLTQYF

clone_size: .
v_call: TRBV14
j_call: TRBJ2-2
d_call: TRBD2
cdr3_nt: TGTGCCAGCAGCCAGCTCTATAGCGGGCCTGACGGGGAGCTGTTTTTT
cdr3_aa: CASSQLYSGPDGELFF